This TCR beta chain was identified during a study of T cell repertoires in cytomegalovirus infection. In the study overall: Public TCR beta signatures indicated both CMV infection and matching HLA type.

TCRdb processed the reads anew with MiXCR; each CDR3 protein has one entry. There are about 530,000 distinct CDR3 sequences in the sample; around 27% occur only once, and about 12% lies in the top ten. Study findings and constraints: HLA-C-restricted TCR beta clonotypes specific for CMV led the ex vivo response.

Trimming stripped 3 bases from V and 6 bases from J, with 20 bases between. Germline-derived CDR1 and CDR2 are DFQATT and SNEGSKA (reference sequence). The CDR3 runs to 15 residues. In regard to this clonotype: What it binds is not known.

The clonotype comes from a human donor in good health (CMV status not recorded). Some clones in this sample may be carry-over from other donors' samples. The sample comprised PBMCs. This chain links TRBV20-1 with TRBJ1-1; D is ambiguous. In nucleotides, the CDR3 is TGCAGTGCTAGCCACCGTGCGGGGAGGGTCGCTGAAGCTTTCTTT. It translates to CSASHRAGRVAEAFF.